This T cell receptor (beta chain) was found in a study of CXCR3-negative and CXCR3-positive naive CD8 T cells. Study-wide context: The libraries together contributed 120 million to 150 million TRB reads, each supplying about 1.5 +/- 0.3 million. Whole-study findings and limits: Hydrophobicity was higher for TRB CDR3s found in CXCR3-positive naive cells than in CXCR3-negative naive cells. Diversity was high in both naive subsets and much lower in memory cells.

The libraries of TRB cDNA were constructed through 5' RACE using UMI labels. Reanalyzing the 5' RACE reads, TCRdb keeps one entry per CDR3 protein, without DNA. This listing includes some 110,000 distinct CDR3 sequences. Per the germline V gene, CDR1 is SQVTM and CDR2 is ANQGSEA. CDR3 length: 12 residues. On this clonotype itself: Its matching antigen is unknown.

Investigators sorted each CD8+ T cell subset in triplicate, taking 300,000 cells each time. The chain uses TRBV29-1 and TRBJ2-1; there is no DNA to check the TCRdb D call of TRBD1. Sequencing used naive CXCR3+ CD8+ T cells from blood. Sample subset: CD45RO-CCR7+CD27+CD95- naive CD8+ T cells expressing CXCR3 (TNR3+). The sequence was collected from a human donor in good health. Some clones in this sample may be carry-over from other donors' samples. CDR3: CSVDRGQGEQFF.